The T cell receptor beta chain under discussion was sequenced for a study of memory CD4+ T cells and cytomegalovirus serostatus. Single viable CD3+CD4+CD8-CD45RO+ cells were sorted as the memory CD4+ T cells. Serostatus was set by detecting CMV pp150, pp28, p38, p52 IgG. After thawing, CD4+ T cells were positively selected. The protocol was immunoSEQ multiplex PCR, while the TCRdb copy is restricted to in-frame clones and leaves out a portion. This sample has roughly 86,000 clones, with roughly 80% found just once. The CDR3 extends over 12 amino acids. Per germline, CDR1 GTSNPN and CDR2 SVGIG (reference sequence). Trimming pared 0 bases from V and 8 bases from J, leaving 10 bases between.

Specimen: memory CD4+ T cells from blood. The sequence came from an adult in good health and CMV-seropositive. The V call is TRBV30, the J call TRBJ1-2; perhaps TRBD1 as D (6 bases). CDR3 region: CAWSVQGLGYTF. CDR3 DNA: TGTGCCTGGAGTGTACAGGGTTTGGGCTACACCTTC. The variable domain in full, completed from reference TRBV30 and TRBJ1-2, reads SQTIHQWPATLVQPVGSPLSLECTVEGTSNPNLYWYRQAAGRGLQLLFYSVGIGQISSEVPQNLSASRPQDRQFILSSKKLLLSDSGFYLCAWSVQGLGYTFGSGTRLTVV.